This T cell receptor beta chain came from a study of blood T cell repertoires in COVID-19. Background on the study: Samples representing acute and convalescent COVID-19 were sourced from the United States, Italy and Spain.

Clones were read by immunoSEQ multiplex PCR, and TCRdb kept only the in-frame ones, dropping some. The sample gives a few hundred thousand clones, around 86% of which show up once; over 2.5% is in the top ten. The sequencing input was peripheral blood. This TCR was sampled from a human donor in a cohort sampled during active COVID-19.

CDR3 bases: TGTGCCAGCAGCGACCGGGACAGGAACACCGGGGAGCTGTTTTTT. Translation gives CASSDRDRNTGELFF. This rearrangement joins TRBV11-3 to TRBJ2-2; 7 bases line up with TRBD1. The germline V gene has CDR1 SGHNT and CDR2 YENEEA. The CDR3 has 15 residues. V trimming: 5 bases; J trimming: 1 base; junction bases outside the gene matches: 4.